What follows is one TCR beta chain and its context. Its antigen remains unidentified. A much larger clone sits a single nucleotide away, making a read error possible. The sample comes from a study of tumor-infiltrating lymphocytes in primary liver carcinoma (dated by TCRdb to between 2016 and 2019). The study in broad terms: Hepatocellular carcinoma (four) or combined HCC and intrahepatic cholangiocarcinoma (one) was present in the five patients, who were three men and two women aged 30 to 69 years. A total of some 35 specimens from 5 patients underwent TCRbeta repertoire sequencing, comprising about 25 tumor regions, 5 adjacent noncancerous liver tissues and 5 peripheral blood samples. Tumors of the five patients were stage T1-T3 N0M0 with maximum diameters of about 4.2 to 10 cm. For each liver tumor, the study sampled five regions along with adjacent normal tissue and blood, and applied TCRbeta repertoire sequencing, expression microarrays and whole-exome sequencing. To link TCRbeta repertoire diversity with the local molecular phenotype, the roughly 23 tumor region samples were profiled using Agilent mRNA microarrays. Roughly 3.5 to 7.5 million productive TCRbeta reads were obtained per sample, and no significant difference in read depth was found between tissue types. Reproducibility between technical replicate repertoires was high, with correlation coefficients above 0.95 and mean shared-clone rates roughly 0.86. Findings and caveats that apply to the study as a whole: Only about 7.5-25% of top clones were present in all five regions of a tumor, suggesting spatial heterogeneity of tumor-infiltrating T cells. Consistent with antigen-driven expansion, pairs of tumor regions showed higher repertoire overlap (mean roughly 35%) than either tumor-adjacent pairs (around 17%) or tumor-blood pairs (approximately 15%). A significantly larger repertoire fraction was made up by the top 250 clones in tumors than in blood (p = 0.039). Because only the TCR beta chain was sequenced and unpaired alpha chains were not captured, true repertoire diversity is likely underestimated. Bulk unsorted samples precluded comparing CD4+ and CD8+ T cell repertoires. Only four or five patients were included in the study, and the authors note that the findings should be validated in a larger study.

From a lookup of the germline V gene, CDR1 and CDR2 are SGHAT and FQNNGV. V loses 0 bases at its end and J loses 3 bases; junction bases beyond the gene matches: 8. From the cysteine through the phenylalanine, the CDR3 covers 17 amino acids. The CDR3 DNA has 51 bases and is translated from base 1. Total RNA and DNA were co-extracted from around 20-30 mg of bulk tissue with the AllPrep DNA/RNA mini kit, without cell sorting. Between late 2015 and March 2016, 5 or 6 patients in China with histopathologically diagnosed primary liver carcinoma had their tumors surgically resected. Chronic HBV infection was present in the patients, and the patients were treatment-naive at sampling. Each tumor was sampled at five spatially separated regions: the superior, inferior, left-lateral and right-lateral poles and the tumor centre. Histology showed that every tumor sample contained more than 80% viable tumor cells. Pieces of fresh tumor and adjacent tissue were cut in half, with one half kept in RNAlater at -80 degrees C and the other half sent for histology.

Using a constant-region primer and ProtoScript II reverse transcriptase, TCRbeta-specific cDNA was reverse-transcribed from around 500 ng total RNA. The TCRbeta libraries were prepared through three rounds of nested multiplex PCR following a slightly modified ARM-PCR procedure. Multiplex TRBV1-TRBV30 forward primers and a Cbeta reverse primer were used in the first two PCR rounds, each of which was run for approximately 11 cycles. Sample barcodes and Illumina adapters were attached in a final 25-cycle PCR using Deep VentR polymerase. Before sequencing, amplicons of 200-500 bp were purified from gel using a QIAquick gel extraction kit. TCRbeta amplicons were sequenced on an Illumina HiSeq 2500 with 250-bp paired-end reads. In the source study's methods: Trimmomatic v0.33 was used to quality-trim the reads, and FLASH v1.2.11 was used to merge paired reads so that full CDR3 sequences could be recovered. V, D and J germline segments were assigned to the rearranged TCRbeta sequences by MiGEC v1.2.1b. Clonotype statistics and Shannon-Wiener diversity indices were calculated with VDJtools v1.0.0. To cut down on sampling bias, every analysis after diversity analysis relied on just the 250 most abundant clonotypes from each sample. TCRdb handled the public reads itself, with Q25 trimming in fastp and clone calling in MiXCR, and kept productive beta chains. Rows are combined by CDR3 protein, so each entry shows the most common genes and DNA. What appears here as the V and J calls and clone size reflects TCRdb's work, not the paper's. This sample gives about 30,000 distinct CDR3 sequences in total; 60% to 80% of them show up just once. The ten most abundant clones make up 25% to 40% of the sample.

Sequences were obtained from liver tumor tissue from sampling region 3. The sample's cell subset or site, from its label and the paper: tumor region T3, left-lateral pole. The chain uses TRBV11-2 and TRBJ2-1, with 7 bases in between that match TRBD1. This receptor was taken from a woman in her 30s with primary liver carcinoma and hepatitis B virus infection. The DNA sequence is TGTGCCAGCAGCTTAGATCGACAGGGTATGGTCTACAATGAGCAGTTCTTC. It translates to CASSLDRQGMVYNEQFF.